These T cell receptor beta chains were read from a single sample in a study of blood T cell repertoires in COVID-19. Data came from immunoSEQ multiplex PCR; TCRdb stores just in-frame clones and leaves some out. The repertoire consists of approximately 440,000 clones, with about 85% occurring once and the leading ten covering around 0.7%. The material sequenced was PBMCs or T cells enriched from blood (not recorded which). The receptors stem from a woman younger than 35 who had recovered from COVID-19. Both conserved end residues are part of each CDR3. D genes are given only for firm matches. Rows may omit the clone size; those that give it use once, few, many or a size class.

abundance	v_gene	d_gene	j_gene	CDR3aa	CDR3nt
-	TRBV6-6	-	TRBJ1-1	CASSPPGEEAFF	TGTGCCAGCAGCCCTCCGGGGGAGGAAGCTTTCTTT
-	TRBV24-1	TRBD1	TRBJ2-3	CATSAGQGEYRDTQYF	TGTGCCACCAGTGCCGGACAGGGGGAGTACAGAGATACGCAGTATTTT
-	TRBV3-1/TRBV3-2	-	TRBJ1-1	CASAPRALNTEAFF	TGTGCCAGCGCCCCCCGAGCTTTGAACACTGAAGCTTTCTTT
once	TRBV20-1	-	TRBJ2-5	CSASQGTQETQYF	TGCAGTGCTAGTCAGGGGACCCAAGAGACCCAGTACTTC
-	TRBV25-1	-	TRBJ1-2	CASSEGGSGYTF	TGTGCCAGCAGCGAGGGGGGGAGCGGCTACACCTTC
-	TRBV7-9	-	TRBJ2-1	CASSLVRDSLYNEQFF	TGTGCCAGCAGCTTAGTCCGTGACAGTTTGTACAATGAGCAGTTCTTC
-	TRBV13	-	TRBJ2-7	CASSLQQGRLYF	TGTGCCAGCAGCCTCCAGCAGGGGAGATTGTACTTC
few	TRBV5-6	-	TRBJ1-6	CASSLAGGAQGSPLHF	TGTGCCAGCAGCTTGGCCGGGGGGGCGCAAGGCTCACCCCTCCACTTT
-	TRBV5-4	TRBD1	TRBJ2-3	CASSLPDRTGGRISF	TGTGCCAGCAGCCTTCCTGACAGGACAGGGGGCCGGATCTCCTTT
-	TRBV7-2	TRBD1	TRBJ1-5	CASSLGQGNQPQHF	TGTGCCAGCAGCTTGGGACAGGGCAATCAGCCCCAGCATTTT
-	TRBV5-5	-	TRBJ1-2	CASSLRAPHAGEYYGYTF	TGTGCCAGCAGCTTACGGGCCCCACATGCTGGGGAGTATTATGGCTACACCTTC
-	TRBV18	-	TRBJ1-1	CASSPFAGLDTEAFF	TGTGCCAGCTCACCATTTGCAGGGTTGGACACTGAAGCTTTCTTT
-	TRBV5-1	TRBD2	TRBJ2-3	CASSLATSGGSGDTQYF	TGCGCCAGCAGCTTGGCGACTAGCGGGGGCAGTGGAGATACGCAGTATTTT
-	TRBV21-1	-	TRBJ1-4	CASRTATNEKLFF	TGTGCCAGCAGGACAGCAACTAATGAAAAACTGTTTTTT
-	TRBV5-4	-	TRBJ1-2	CASSLGRENYGYTF	TGTGCCAGCAGCTTGGGACGGGAGAACTATGGCTACACCTTC
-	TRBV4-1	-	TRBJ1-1	CASSQDRGNTEAFF	TGCGCCAGCAGCCAAGACAGGGGGAACACTGAAGCTTTCTTT
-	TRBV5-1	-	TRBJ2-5	CASSPGTRTEKETQYF	TGCGCCAGCAGCCCCGGGACACGGACGGAAAAAGAGACCCAGTACTTC
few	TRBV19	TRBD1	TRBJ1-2	CASNKDRGDYGYTF	TGTGCCAGTAATAAGGACAGGGGAGACTATGGCTACACCTTC
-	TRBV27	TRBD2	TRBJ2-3	CASSSPSGGVKDTQYF	TGTGCCAGCAGTTCCCCGTCGGGGGGGGTGAAAGATACGCAGTATTTT
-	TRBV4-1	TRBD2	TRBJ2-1	CASRLVAGGRDEQFF	TGCGCCAGCAGGCTAGTAGCGGGGGGGCGGGATGAGCAGTTCTTC
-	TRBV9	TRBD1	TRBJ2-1	CASSVRLKIRDRGNEQFF	TGTGCCAGCAGCGTCCGATTGAAAATACGGGACAGGGGCAATGAGCAGTTCTTC
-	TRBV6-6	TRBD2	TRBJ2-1	CASSGLAGDKFF	TGTGCCAGCAGTGGGCTAGCGGGGGACAAGTTCTTC
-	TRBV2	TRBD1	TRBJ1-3	CASSPTGGFGNTIYF	TGTGCCAGCAGTCCCACAGGGGGCTTTGGAAACACCATATATTTT
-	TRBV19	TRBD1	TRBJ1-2	CASTSGTVVYGYTF	TGTGCCAGTACCTCGGGGACAGTTGTCTATGGCTACACCTTC
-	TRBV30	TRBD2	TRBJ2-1	CAWVSGTSAYNEQFF	TGTGCCTGGGTTTCCGGGACTAGCGCGTACAATGAGCAGTTCTTC
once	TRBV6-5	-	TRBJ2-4	CASHAGSKNIQYF	TGTGCCAGCCATGCAGGGTCCAAAAACATTCAGTACTTC
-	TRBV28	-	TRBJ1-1	CASTPNPGQLNTEAFF	TGTGCCAGCACCCCTAACCCAGGCCAGCTAAACACTGAAGCTTTCTTT
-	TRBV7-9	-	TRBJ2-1	CASSFGGEQFF	TGTGCCAGCAGCTTTGGAGGGGAGCAGTTCTTC
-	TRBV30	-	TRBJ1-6	CAWSVLPGLDNSPLHF	TGTGCCTGGAGTGTACTTCCGGGATTAGATAATTCACCCCTCCACTTT
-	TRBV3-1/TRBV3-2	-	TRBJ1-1	CASSHGDWDTEAFF	TGTGCCAGCAGCCATGGCGACTGGGACACTGAAGCTTTCTTT
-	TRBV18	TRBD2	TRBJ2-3	CASSPGGARTDTQYF	TGTGCCAGCTCACCCGGGGGGGCGCGGACAGATACGCAGTATTTT
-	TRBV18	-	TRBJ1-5	CASSPVGGENQPQHF	TGTGCCAGCTCACCAGTCGGAGGGGAGAATCAGCCCCAGCATTTT
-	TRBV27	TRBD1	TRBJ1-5	CASSYTGGKPQHF	TGTGCCAGCAGCTATACAGGGGGTAAGCCCCAGCATTTT
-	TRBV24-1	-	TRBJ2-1	CATSDLGGVGEQFF	TGTGCCACCAGTGACTTGGGCGGGGTAGGGGAGCAGTTCTTC
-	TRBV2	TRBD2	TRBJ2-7	CASSWGGDGSSYEQYF	TGTGCCAGCAGCTGGGGGGGGGACGGTAGCTCCTACGAGCAGTACTTC
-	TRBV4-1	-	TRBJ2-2	CASSSLVPGELFF	TGCGCCAGCAGCTCCCTAGTCCCCGGGGAGCTGTTTTTT
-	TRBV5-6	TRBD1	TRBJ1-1	CASSFFFDRGDTEAFF	TGTGCCAGCAGCTTTTTTTTCGACAGGGGGGATACTGAAGCTTTCTTT
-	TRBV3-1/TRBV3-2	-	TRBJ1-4	CASSQQGTGEKLFF	TGTGCCAGCAGCCAACAGGGTACAGGCGAAAAACTGTTTTTT
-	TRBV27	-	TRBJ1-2	CASSSSREDLYGYTF	TGTGCCAGCAGTTCCTCCCGGGAGGACCTCTATGGCTACACCTTC
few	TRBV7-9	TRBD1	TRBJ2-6	CASSLLLPRTGTGANVLTF	TGTGCCAGCAGCTTACTACTGCCTAGGACAGGGACTGGGGCCAACGTCCTGACTTTC
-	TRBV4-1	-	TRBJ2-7	CASSQGGFAYEQYF	TGCGCCAGCAGCCAAGGAGGCTTCGCCTACGAGCAGTACTTC
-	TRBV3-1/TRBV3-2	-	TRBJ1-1	CASSQEGASEAFF	TGTGCCAGCAGCCAAGAAGGGGCGTCTGAAGCTTTCTTT
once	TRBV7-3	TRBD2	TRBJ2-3	CASSLTGGRDTQYF	TGTGCCAGCAGCTTAACGGGGGGGAGAGATACGCAGTATTTT
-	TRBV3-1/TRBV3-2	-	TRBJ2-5	CASSAPGPIFSETQYF	TGTGCCAGCAGCGCGCCTGGTCCCATTTTCTCTGAGACCCAGTACTTC
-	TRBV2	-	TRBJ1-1	CASRGRFGTEAFF	TGTGCCAGCAGGGGCCGATTCGGCACTGAAGCTTTCTTT
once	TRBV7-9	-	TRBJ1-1	CALTETVNTEAFF	TGTGCCTTAACTGAGACAGTGAACACTGAAGCTTTCTTT
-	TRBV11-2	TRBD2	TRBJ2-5	CASGQSGDQETQYF	TGTGCCAGCGGGCAGAGCGGGGATCAAGAGACCCAGTACTTC
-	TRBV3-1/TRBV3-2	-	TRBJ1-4	CASSQDRQVNEKLFF	TGTGCCAGCAGCCAAGATCGGCAGGTTAATGAAAAACTGTTTTTT
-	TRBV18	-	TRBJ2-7	CASSPLATLGDEQYF	TGTGCCAGCTCACCGCTAGCCACACTTGGGGACGAGCAGTACTTC
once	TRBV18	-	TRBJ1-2	CASSPSGLLYGYTF	TGTGCCAGCTCACCGTCAGGGTTACTCTATGGCTACACCTTC
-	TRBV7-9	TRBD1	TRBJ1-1	CASSSHPRGLNTEAFF	TGTGCCAGCAGCTCCCATCCAAGGGGGCTGAACACTGAAGCTTTCTTT
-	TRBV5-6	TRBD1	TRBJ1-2	CASSIGRDRGLGGYTF	TGTGCCAGCAGCATAGGACGGGACAGGGGGCTTGGTGGCTACACCTTC
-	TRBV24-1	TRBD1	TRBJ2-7	CATSVTGGSYEQYF	TGTGCCACCAGTGTGACAGGGGGGTCTTACGAGCAGTACTTC
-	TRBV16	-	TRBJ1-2	CASSQWGRGYTF	TGTGCCAGCAGCCAATGGGGCAGAGGCTACACCTTC
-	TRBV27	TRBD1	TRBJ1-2	CASSRDRDGYGYTF	TGTGCCAGCAGTCGTGACAGGGATGGCTATGGCTACACCTTC